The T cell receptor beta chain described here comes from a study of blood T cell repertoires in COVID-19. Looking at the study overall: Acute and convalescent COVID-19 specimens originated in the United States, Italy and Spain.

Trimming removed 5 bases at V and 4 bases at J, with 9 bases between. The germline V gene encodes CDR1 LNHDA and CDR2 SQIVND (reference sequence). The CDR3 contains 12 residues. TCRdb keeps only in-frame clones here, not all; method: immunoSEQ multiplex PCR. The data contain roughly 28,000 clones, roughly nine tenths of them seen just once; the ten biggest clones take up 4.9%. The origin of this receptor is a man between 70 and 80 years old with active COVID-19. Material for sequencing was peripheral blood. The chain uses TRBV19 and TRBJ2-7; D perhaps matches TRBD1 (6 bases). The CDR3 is CASSLQGYEQYF. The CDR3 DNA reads TGTGCCAGTAGTTTGCAGGGGTACGAGCAGTACTTC.